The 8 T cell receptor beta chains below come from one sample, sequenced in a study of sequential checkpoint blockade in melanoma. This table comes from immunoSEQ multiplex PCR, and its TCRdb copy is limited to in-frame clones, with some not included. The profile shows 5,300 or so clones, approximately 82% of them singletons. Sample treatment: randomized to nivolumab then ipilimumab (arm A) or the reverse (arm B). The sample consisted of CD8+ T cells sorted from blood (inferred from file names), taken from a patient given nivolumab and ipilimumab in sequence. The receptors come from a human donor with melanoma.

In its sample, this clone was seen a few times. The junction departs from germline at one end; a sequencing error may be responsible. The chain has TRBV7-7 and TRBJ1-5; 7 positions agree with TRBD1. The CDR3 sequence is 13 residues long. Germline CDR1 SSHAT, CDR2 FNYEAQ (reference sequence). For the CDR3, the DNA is TGTGCTAGCAGCGAAAGACAGGGCAAGCCCCAGCATTTT. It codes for CASSERQGKPQHF.

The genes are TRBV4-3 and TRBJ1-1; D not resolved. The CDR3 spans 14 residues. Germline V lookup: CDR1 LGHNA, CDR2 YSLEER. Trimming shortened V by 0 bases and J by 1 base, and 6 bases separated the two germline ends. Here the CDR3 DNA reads TGCGCCAGCAGCCAAGACATACAGAACACTGAAGCTTTCTTT. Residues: CASSQDIQNTEAFF.

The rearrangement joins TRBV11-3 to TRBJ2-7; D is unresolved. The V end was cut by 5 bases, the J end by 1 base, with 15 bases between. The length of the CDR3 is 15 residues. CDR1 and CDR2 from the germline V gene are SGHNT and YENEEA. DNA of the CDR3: TGTGCCAGCAGCACCCGCTTGGTCGGGTCCTACGAGCAGTACTTC. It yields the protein CASSTRLVGSYEQYF. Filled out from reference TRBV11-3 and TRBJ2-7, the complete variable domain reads EAGVVQSPRYKIIEKKQPVAFWCNPISGHNTLYWYLQNLGQGPELLIRYENEEAVDDSQLPKDRFSAERLKGVDSTLKIQPAELGDSAVYLCASSTRLVGSYEQYFGPGTRLTVT.

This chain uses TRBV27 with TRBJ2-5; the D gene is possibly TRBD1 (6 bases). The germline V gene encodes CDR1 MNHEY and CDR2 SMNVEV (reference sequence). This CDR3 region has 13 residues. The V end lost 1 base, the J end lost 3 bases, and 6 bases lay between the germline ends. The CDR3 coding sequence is TGTGCCAGCAGTTTATACAGGGAAGAGACCCAGTACTTC. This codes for CASSLYREETQYF.

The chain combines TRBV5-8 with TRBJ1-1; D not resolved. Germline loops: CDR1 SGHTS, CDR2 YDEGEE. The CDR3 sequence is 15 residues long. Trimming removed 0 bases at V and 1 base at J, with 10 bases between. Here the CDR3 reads CASSLVGRKNTEAFF. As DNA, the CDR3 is TGTGCCAGCAGCTTGGTGGGCAGGAAGAACACTGAAGCTTTCTTT.

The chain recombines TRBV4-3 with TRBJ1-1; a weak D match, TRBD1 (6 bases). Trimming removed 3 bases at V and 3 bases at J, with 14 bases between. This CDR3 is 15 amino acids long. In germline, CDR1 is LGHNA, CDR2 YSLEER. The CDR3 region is CASSQSGVGDTEAFF. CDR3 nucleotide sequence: TGCGCCAGCAGCCAGTCAGGGGTTGGAGACACTGAAGCTTTCTTT.

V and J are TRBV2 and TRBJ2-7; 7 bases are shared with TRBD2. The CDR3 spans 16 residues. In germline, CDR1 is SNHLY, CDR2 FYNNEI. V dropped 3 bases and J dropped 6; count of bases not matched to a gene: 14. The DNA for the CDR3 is TGTGCCAGCAGTGACCGCAAATTTGGCGGGAGTTCCGAGCAGTACTTC. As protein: CASSDRKFGGSSEQYF.

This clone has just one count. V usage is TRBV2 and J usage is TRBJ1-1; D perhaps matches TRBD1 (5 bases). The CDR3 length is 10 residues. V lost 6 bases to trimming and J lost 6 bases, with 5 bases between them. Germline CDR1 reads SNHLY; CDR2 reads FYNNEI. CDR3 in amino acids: CASRGAEAFF. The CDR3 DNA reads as TGTGCCAGCAGAGGGGCTGAAGCTTTCTTT. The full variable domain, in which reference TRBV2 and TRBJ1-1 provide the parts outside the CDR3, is EPEVTQTPSHQVTQMGQEVILRCVPISNHLYFYWYRQILGQKVEFLVSFYNNEISEKSEIFDDQFSVERPDGSNFTLKIRSTKLEDSAMYFCASRGAEAFFGQGTRLTVV.